The rows below give T cell receptor beta chains drawn from one sample of a study of monozygotic twins with inflammatory bowel disease. TCRdb re-called the 5' RACE reads; one entry per CDR3 protein, DNA not given. This sample contains approximately 340,000 distinct CDR3 sequences. Sequencing was carried out using blood. These receptors were collected from a human donor with ulcerative colitis or Crohn's disease, or a healthy co-twin of an affected twin (not recorded which). Both conserved end residues are part of each CDR3.

v_call: TRBV27; j_call: TRBJ2-7; cdr3_aa: CASSSTGGFYEQYF
v_call: TRBV20-1; j_call: TRBJ2-1; cdr3_aa: CSARVPGPKLRNEQFF
v_call: TRBV5-1; j_call: TRBJ2-7; cdr3_aa: CASSAGRSYEQYF
v_call: TRBV11-3; j_call: TRBJ1-3; cdr3_aa: CASSLELVAANTIYF
v_call: TRBV19; j_call: TRBJ2-2; cdr3_aa: CASDRVVGTGELFF
v_call: TRBV7-2; j_call: TRBJ2-4; cdr3_aa: CASSLVHQNIQYF
v_call: TRBV2; j_call: TRBJ2-7; cdr3_aa: CASSGLTGVGQLTYEQYF
v_call: TRBV6-2/TRBV6-3; j_call: TRBJ2-1; cdr3_aa: CASSYFTSGDEQFF
v_call: TRBV23-1; j_call: TRBJ1-1; cdr3_aa: CASITTAKSAFF
v_call: TRBV29-1; j_call: TRBJ1-2; cdr3_aa: CSARTGEGYTF
v_call: TRBV4-3; j_call: TRBJ2-7; cdr3_aa: CASSQDMSTEQYF
v_call: TRBV18; j_call: TRBJ1-2; cdr3_aa: CASSPDAPPAGGYTF
v_call: TRBV7-2; j_call: TRBJ2-7; cdr3_aa: CASSFYGVGGYEQYF
v_call: TRBV5-6; j_call: TRBJ1-1; cdr3_aa: CASSLVRGGTEAFF
v_call: TRBV28; j_call: TRBJ2-1; cdr3_aa: CASSWRTDEQFF
v_call: TRBV7-2; j_call: TRBJ2-3; cdr3_aa: CASSFFGFATDTQYF
v_call: TRBV6-2/TRBV6-3; j_call: TRBJ1-2; cdr3_aa: CASTYDRNYGYTF
v_call: TRBV9; j_call: TRBJ2-5; cdr3_aa: CASSALAGGPGETQYF
v_call: TRBV2; j_call: TRBJ2-1; cdr3_aa: CASSEEGSGYNEQFF
v_call: TRBV12-3/TRBV12-4; j_call: TRBJ2-7; cdr3_aa: CASSSGLAVSYEQYF
v_call: TRBV6-1; j_call: TRBJ1-2; cdr3_aa: CASSRTGTGVDYGYTF
v_call: TRBV30; j_call: TRBJ2-1; cdr3_aa: CAWSWSYNEQFF